The TCR beta chain described here comes from a study of shared T cell receptors in the human thymus. Using immunoSEQ multiplex PCR, the repertoire was profiled, and TCRdb retains in-frame clones only, with some absent. The top ten hold approximately 0.02% of the sample, which has more than 300,000 clones, roughly 94% seen once. V gave up 3 bases and J gave up 6 bases; unmatched junction bases: 7. CDR3 size: 15 residues. Germline loops: CDR1 SGDLS, CDR2 YYNGEE. Source material: thymocytes. The rearrangement links TRBV9 to TRBJ1-5; the match to TRBD1 covers 9 bases. This TCR came from a human donor. The CDR3 here is CASSEGTGRSQPQHF. In DNA, the CDR3 is TGTGCCAGCAGCGAGGGGACAGGGAGGAGTCAGCCCCAGCATTTT.